This is a list of T cell receptor beta chains from one sample in a study of regulatory T cells in long-lasting Graves disease. A single record per CDR3 protein comes from TCRdb applying MiXCR to the multiplex PCR reads. The data show under 450,000 distinct CDR3 sequences, roughly a quarter seen once. This specimen consisted of peripheral blood mononuclear cells (PBMCs), obtained when the disease was refractory, from a patient treated with antithyroid drugs. The source of these receptors is a female donor with Graves disease. CDR3s include the opening cysteine and the closing phenylalanine or tryptophan. D genes are given only for firm matches. Clone size is not always given. Where it is, it says once, few, many or a class for expanded clones.

v_call	d_call	j_call	cdr3_length	clone_size	cdr3_aa	cdr3_nt
TRBV7-9	TRBD2	TRBJ2-6	18	few	CASSTRTSGISGANVLTF	TGTGCCAGCAGCACGAGGACTAGCGGTATCTCTGGGGCCAACGTCCTGACTTTC
TRBV5-6	-	TRBJ1-2	14	few	CASRAGAGISGYTF	TGTGCCAGCCGAGCAGGGGCTGGCATTAGTGGCTACACCTTC
TRBV2	-	TRBJ2-2	11	many	CASSESGELFF	TGTGCCAGCAGTGAAAGCGGGGAGCTGTTTTTT
TRBV19	-	TRBJ1-1	13	few	CASRVDGNTEAFF	TGTGCCTCAAGGGTGGACGGGAACACTGAAGCTTTCTTT
TRBV7-2	-	TRBJ2-7	14	few	CASSLTRGVYEQYF	TGTGCCAGCAGCTTAACTAGAGGTGTCTACGAGCAGTACTTC
TRBV12-3/TRBV12-4	TRBD2	TRBJ2-1	17	-	CASSLGEREGPHNEQFF	TGTGCCAGCAGTTTAGGGGAGCGGGAGGGCCCTCACAATGAGCAGTTCTTC
TRBV18	-	TRBJ2-3	15	-	CASSPQDLATDTQYF	TGTGCCAGCTCACCACAGGACCTAGCCACAGATACGCAGTATTTT
TRBV20-1	-	TRBJ2-5	12	many	CSARSTAGTQYF	TGCAGTGCTAGATCGACCGCGGGGACCCAGTACTTC
TRBV5-1	TRBD2	TRBJ2-2	17	few	CASSLRAGGPSTGELFF	TGCGCCAGCAGCTTGAGGGCGGGAGGGCCGAGCACCGGGGAGCTGTTTTTT
TRBV10-3	-	TRBJ1-1	11	-	CATRESTEAFF	TGTGCCACTAGAGAGAGCACTGAAGCTTTCTTT
TRBV5-1	-	TRBJ1-1	17	-	CASSLGEGGAADAEAFF	TGCGCCAGCAGCTTGGGAGAGGGGGGTGCAGCCGACGCTGAAGCTTTCTTT
TRBV19	-	TRBJ1-1	14	-	CASSIPGVDTEAFF	TGTGCCAGTAGTATCCCAGGGGTCGACACTGAAGCTTTCTTT
TRBV7-2	TRBD2	TRBJ2-2	16	-	CASSLEEAGDTGELFF	TGTGCCAGCAGCTTAGAAGAAGCGGGAGACACCGGGGAGCTGTTTTTT
TRBV5-1	TRBD1	TRBJ1-6	17	-	CASSLGSGGQFGSPLHF	TGCGCCAGCAGCTTGGGGTCGGGGGGACAGTTCGGTTCACCCCTCCACTTT
TRBV12-3/TRBV12-4	-	TRBJ2-5	19	-	CASRDLAWRANLSQETQYF	TGTGCCAGCAGGGATCTAGCTTGGAGGGCCAACTTATCCCAAGAGACCCAGTACTTC
TRBV18	-	TRBJ1-4	15	many	CASSPLHNRREKLFF	TGTGCCAGCTCACCCTTGCACAACCGACGAGAAAAACTGTTTTTT
TRBV3-1	-	TRBJ1-1	17	-	CASSWRQVPHMNTEAFF	TGTGCCAGCAGCTGGAGACAAGTCCCGCATATGAACACTGAAGCTTTCTTT